The 3 T cell receptor beta chains below come from one sample, sequenced in a study of T cell responses to AZD1222 COVID-19 vaccine. Measured with immunoSEQ multiplex PCR; TCRdb has only the in-frame clones, and not every one. The sample contains around 100,000 clones, 85% of which appear only once. The source material was peripheral blood, sampled 28 days after the second AZD1222 dose. The receptors were gathered from an adult who received the AZD1222 COVID-19 vaccine.

This clone appeared once. The chain is built from TRBV3-1 (or the pseudogene TRBV3-2) and TRBJ2-7; D remains unclear. This CDR3 has 12 amino acids. V was shortened by 5 bases and J by 3 bases, with 8 bases between the two germline ends. Germline assignment: CDR1 LGHDT and CDR2 YNNKEL (reference sequence). The CDR3 bases are TGTGCCAGCAGCTTTGAAGGCTACGAGCAGTACTTC. Translating gives CASSFEGYEQYF.

CDR3 sequence (DNA): TGTGCCAGCAGTTCTGGACTGACCCACGAGCAGTACTTC. Encoded protein: CASSSGLTHEQYF. V and J are TRBV6-2 or TRBV6-3 and TRBJ2-7, with D perhaps matching TRBD2 (5 bases). Deletions cut 4 bases from V and 5 bases from J, with 12 bases between. Germline V gene sequence: CDR1 MNHEY, CDR2 SVGEGT. There are 13 residues in the CDR3.

The V gene is TRBV11-2, the J gene TRBJ2-5; D is possibly TRBD1 (5 bases). Germline V gene lookup returns CDR1 SGHAT and CDR2 FQNNGV. V was shortened by 4 bases and J by 3 bases, with 15 bases between the two germline ends. CDR3 size: 15 residues. CDR3 residues: CASSSSLGREETQYF. DNA of the CDR3: TGTGCCAGCAGCTCCTCTCTTGGCAGGGAAGAGACCCAGTACTTC.